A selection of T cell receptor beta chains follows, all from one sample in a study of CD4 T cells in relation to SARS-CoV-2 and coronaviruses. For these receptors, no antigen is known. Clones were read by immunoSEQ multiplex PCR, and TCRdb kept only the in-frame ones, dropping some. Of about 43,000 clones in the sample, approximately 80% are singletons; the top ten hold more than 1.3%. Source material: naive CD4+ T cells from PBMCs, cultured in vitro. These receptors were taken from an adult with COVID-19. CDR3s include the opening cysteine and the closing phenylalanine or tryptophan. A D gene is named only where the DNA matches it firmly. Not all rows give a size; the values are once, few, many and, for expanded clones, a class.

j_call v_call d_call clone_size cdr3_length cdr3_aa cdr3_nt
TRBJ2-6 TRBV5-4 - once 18 CASSSGGQISSGANVLTF TGTGCCAGCAGCTCTGGGGGCCAGATAAGCTCTGGGGCCAACGTCCTGACTTTC
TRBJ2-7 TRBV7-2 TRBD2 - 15 CASSWGTSGRGEQYF TGTGCCAGCAGCTGGGGGACTAGCGGGAGGGGCGAGCAGTACTTC
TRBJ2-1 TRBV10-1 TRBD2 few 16 CASSDSSGRRTNEQFF TGCGCCAGCAGTGACTCTAGCGGAAGGCGGACTAATGAGCAGTTCTTC
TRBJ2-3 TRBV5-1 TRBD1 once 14 CASSYTGGVDTQYF TGCGCCAGCAGCTACACAGGGGGTGTCGATACGCAGTATTTT
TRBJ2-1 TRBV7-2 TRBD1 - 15 CASSQWTGLYNEQFF TGTGCCAGCAGCCAATGGACAGGGTTATACAATGAGCAGTTCTTC
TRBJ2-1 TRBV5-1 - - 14 CASNPARADHEQFF TGCGCCAGCAATCCCGCCAGGGCTGACCATGAGCAGTTCTTC
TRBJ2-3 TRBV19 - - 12 CASSSQGDTQYF TGTGCCAGTAGTTCCCAGGGAGATACGCAGTATTTT
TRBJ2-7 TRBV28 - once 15 CASKPDWRSSYEQYF TGTGCCAGCAAGCCGGACTGGAGGAGCTCCTACGAGCAGTACTTC
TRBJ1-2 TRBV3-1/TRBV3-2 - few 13 CASTSRGAGGYTF TGTGCCAGCACTTCGCGAGGGGCAGGTGGCTACACCTTC
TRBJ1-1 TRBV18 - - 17 CASSPDLLKQGNTEAFF TGTGCCAGCTCGCCCGACCTCCTGAAACAGGGGAACACTGAAGCTTTCTTT
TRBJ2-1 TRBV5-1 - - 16 CASNPAGGVGYNEQFF TGCGCCAGCAACCCGGCCGGGGGTGTGGGCTACAATGAGCAGTTCTTC
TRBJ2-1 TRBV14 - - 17 CASSQAVTRPSYNEQFF TGTGCCAGCAGCCAAGCCGTTACGCGTCCCTCCTACAATGAGCAGTTCTTC